This is a list of T cell receptor beta chains from one sample in a study of long-term antiretroviral therapy in people with HIV. Libraries were prepared by immunoSEQ multiplex PCR; TCRdb keeps only in-frame clonotypes and omits some of them. The sample consists of 10,000 to 15,000 clones, over 75% of them appearing once. The material sequenced was unsorted PBMCs, taken 1.3 years after starting antiretroviral therapy. These TCRs come from a woman under 30 with HIV. Each CDR3 is given with its conserved first and last residue. Each record gives: CDR3 DNA, CDR3 protein, J gene, D gene, clone size, V gene. D genes are given only for firm matches. Expanded clones get a size class; other rows say once, few or many, or leave the size out.

DNA: TGCGCCAGCAGCTTCGGGACTATTACAGATACGCAGTATTTT
CDR3: CASSFGTITDTQYF
J: TRBJ2-3
D: TRBD2
size: NA
V: TRBV5-1

DNA: TGTGCAAGTCGCTTAGCGTGCAGGGGGCTACCCAACAACGGCTACACCTTC
CDR3: CASRLACRGLPNNGYTF
J: TRBJ1-2
D: NA
size: NA
V: TRBV12-2

DNA: TGTGCCAGCAGTTTACTTGGCACTGAAGCTTTCTTT
CDR3: CASSLLGTEAFF
J: TRBJ1-1
D: NA
size: NA
V: TRBV28

DNA: TGTGCCAGCAGTTCCGGACGGGAAGACACTGAAGCTTTCTTT
CDR3: CASSSGREDTEAFF
J: TRBJ1-1
D: NA
size: NA
V: TRBV28

DNA: TGTGCCAGCAGTTTGGGGAGCGGGAGTTTAGAGACCCAGTACTTC
CDR3: CASSLGSGSLETQYF
J: TRBJ2-5
D: TRBD2
size: NA
V: TRBV27

DNA: TGTGCCAGTAGTACCGTGGGTTACAATCAGCCCCAGCATTTT
CDR3: CASSTVGYNQPQHF
J: TRBJ1-5
D: NA
size: NA
V: TRBV19

DNA: TGTGCCAGCTCACCTCCCGACAGGGTGGTAGGGTATGGCTACACCTTC
CDR3: CASSPPDRVVGYGYTF
J: TRBJ1-2
D: TRBD1
size: few
V: TRBV18

DNA: TGTGCCAGCTCGCCAGGAACAGGGGACGAGACCCAGTACTTC
CDR3: CASSPGTGDETQYF
J: TRBJ2-5
D: TRBD1
size: NA
V: TRBV18

DNA: TGCGCCAGCAGCCCCCTGGAGACAGGGTGGGCAAATGAGCAGTTCTTC
CDR3: CASSPLETGWANEQFF
J: TRBJ2-1
D: TRBD1
size: NA
V: TRBV4-3

DNA: TGTGCCAGCAACGACGACAGGGTCTCTGAAGCTTTCTTT
CDR3: CASNDDRVSEAFF
J: TRBJ1-1
D: TRBD1
size: NA
V: TRBV5-4

DNA: TGTGCCAGTAGTATATGGGGAGGGGGGCAGAGCAATCAGCCCCAGCATTTT
CDR3: CASSIWGGGQSNQPQHF
J: TRBJ1-5
D: NA
size: NA
V: TRBV19

DNA: TGTGCCAGCAGCTCGGGACAGGGGATGTATGGCTACACCTTC
CDR3: CASSSGQGMYGYTF
J: TRBJ1-2
D: TRBD1
size: once
V: TRBV7-8

DNA: TGTGCCAGCAGCTCTAATTCCCGACGGGCGTACCATGAGCAGTTCTTC
CDR3: CASSSNSRRAYHEQFF
J: TRBJ2-1
D: NA
size: once
V: TRBV11-2

DNA: TGCAGCGTTGAAGGTGCAGGGGGATACACTGAAGCTTTCTTT
CDR3: CSVEGAGGYTEAFF
J: TRBJ1-1
D: TRBD1
size: NA
V: TRBV29-1

DNA: TGTGCCAGCTCACCACCCGGGACAGGGGGGGAGCAGTACTTC
CDR3: CASSPPGTGGEQYF
J: TRBJ2-7
D: TRBD1
size: NA
V: TRBV18

DNA: TGCGCCAGCAGCCATGCCGCGAGGGGACACTACGAGCAGTACTTC
CDR3: CASSHAARGHYEQYF
J: TRBJ2-7
D: NA
size: NA
V: TRBV4-3

DNA: TGTGCCAGCCTGGGGGCGGAGGGGCGGGCTTTCTTT
CDR3: CASLGAEGRAFF
J: TRBJ1-1
D: NA
size: NA
V: TRBV28

DNA: TGCGCCAGCAGCTTGGAGGAGGGGGCGCCCTACGAGCAGTACTTC
CDR3: CASSLEEGAPYEQYF
J: TRBJ2-7
D: NA
size: NA
V: TRBV5-1

DNA: TGTGCCAGCAACTACCCCTCGGGACTAAAAGCTTTCTTT
CDR3: CASNYPSGLKAFF
J: TRBJ1-1
D: NA
size: NA
V: TRBV7-2

DNA: TGTGCCAGTATGATACAGGGGGCGCGTACTGAAGCTTTCTTT
CDR3: CASMIQGARTEAFF
J: TRBJ1-1
D: TRBD1
size: medium-sized
V: TRBV19

DNA: TGCGCCAGCAGTCGTGGGTGGGGACAGGGGCACTACGAGCAGTACTTC
CDR3: CASSRGWGQGHYEQYF
J: TRBJ2-7
D: TRBD1
size: once
V: TRBV4-3

DNA: TGTGCCAGCAGCCCAAGCGGGCCTAGCACAGATACGCAGTATTTT
CDR3: CASSPSGPSTDTQYF
J: TRBJ2-3
D: NA
size: NA
V: TRBV11-2

DNA: TGTGCCATCAGTGGGCCTTCTACTTACGAGCAGTACTTC
CDR3: CAISGPSTYEQYF
J: TRBJ2-7
D: NA
size: NA
V: TRBV10-3

DNA: TGTGCCAGCAGTGACCGGACTAGCGGATACAATGAGCAGTTCTTC
CDR3: CASSDRTSGYNEQFF
J: TRBJ2-1
D: TRBD2
size: NA
V: TRBV2

DNA: TGTGCCAGCAGAACAGCCAAAGAGACCCAGTACTTC
CDR3: CASRTAKETQYF
J: TRBJ2-5
D: NA
size: NA
V: TRBV7-9

DNA: TGTGCCAGCAGTCTACTTAGGGTGAACCAAGAGACCCAGTACTTC
CDR3: CASSLLRVNQETQYF
J: TRBJ2-5
D: NA
size: NA
V: TRBV28

DNA: TGTGCCAGCAGCTTAGATGGCAGCTACAATGAGCAGTTCTTC
CDR3: CASSLDGSYNEQFF
J: TRBJ2-1
D: NA
size: NA
V: TRBV11-1

DNA: TGTGCCAGCAGTGAGGGTCGGGACCTCGGACAGCCCCAGCATTTT
CDR3: CASSEGRDLGQPQHF
J: TRBJ1-5
D: NA
size: few
V: TRBV2

DNA: TGTGCCAGTAGTACCTGGACTAGCGGAATCTCTGGCGGGGAGCTGTTTTTT
CDR3: CASSTWTSGISGGELFF
J: TRBJ2-2
D: TRBD2
size: few
V: TRBV19

DNA: TGCGCCAGCAGCCATATAGCAGGGGCTGGTGAAAAACTGTTTTTT
CDR3: CASSHIAGAGEKLFF
J: TRBJ1-4
D: NA
size: once
V: TRBV4-3

DNA: TGTGCCAGCAGCTTTGGACAGGGGGAGACCCAGTACTTC
CDR3: CASSFGQGETQYF
J: TRBJ2-5
D: TRBD1
size: NA
V: TRBV7-2

DNA: TGCAGCGTAGGGGACAGGTACAATCAGCCCCAGCATTTT
CDR3: CSVGDRYNQPQHF
J: TRBJ1-5
D: TRBD1
size: NA
V: TRBV29-1

DNA: TGTGCCAGCTCACCAAAGGCGTCGCGGACATCCTATGGCTACACCTTC
CDR3: CASSPKASRTSYGYTF
J: TRBJ1-2
D: NA
size: NA
V: TRBV18

DNA: TGTGCCATCAGGGAAACAGGGGGCCGGGAGACTGAAGCTTTCTTT
CDR3: CAIRETGGRETEAFF
J: TRBJ1-1
D: TRBD1
size: NA
V: TRBV10-3

DNA: TGTGCCATCAGTGAGTCTTTGTATGAAAAACTGTTTTTT
CDR3: CAISESLYEKLFF
J: TRBJ1-4
D: NA
size: NA
V: TRBV10-3

DNA: TGTGCCAGCAGTGAAAGCATAGAAGCTTTCTTT
CDR3: CASSESIEAFF
J: TRBJ1-1
D: NA
size: NA
V: TRBV25-1

DNA: TGTGCCAGCAGCTTAAACACGTACAATGAGCAGTTCTTC
CDR3: CASSLNTYNEQFF
J: TRBJ2-1
D: NA
size: NA
V: TRBV11-2

DNA: TGTGCCAGCAGCGTAGCCTCGACCCAAGAGACCCAGTACTTC
CDR3: CASSVASTQETQYF
J: TRBJ2-5
D: NA
size: NA
V: TRBV9

DNA: TGTGCCAGCGGTTCAGGGTCGAGTATCGCTTACAATCAGCCCCAGCATTTT
CDR3: CASGSGSSIAYNQPQHF
J: TRBJ1-5
D: NA
size: NA
V: TRBV28

DNA: TGTGCCAGCAGCGTACAACGTAACTCGAACACCGGGGAGCTGTTTTTT
CDR3: CASSVQRNSNTGELFF
J: TRBJ2-2
D: NA
size: NA
V: TRBV9

DNA: TGCGCCAGCAGTGCCGGGACGGCGAATGGCTACACCTTC
CDR3: CASSAGTANGYTF
J: TRBJ1-2
D: NA
size: NA
V: TRBV10-1

DNA: TGCGCCAGCAGCCCGGCCCGACAGCTTAATGAAAAACTGTTTTTT
CDR3: CASSPARQLNEKLFF
J: TRBJ1-4
D: NA
size: NA
V: TRBV5-1

DNA: TGTGCCAGCAGCTTAGGGCCGGGCTCCTACGAGCAGTACTTC
CDR3: CASSLGPGSYEQYF
J: TRBJ2-7
D: NA
size: NA
V: TRBV7-6

DNA: TGTGCCAGCAGATACATGGGTCGCAGCAGTAATCAGCCCCAGCATTTT
CDR3: CASRYMGRSSNQPQHF
J: TRBJ1-5
D: NA
size: NA
V: TRBV28

DNA: TGTGCCAGCAGTGAGGGACAGGGTTTAGAACTGTTTTTT
CDR3: CASSEGQGLELFF
J: TRBJ1-4
D: TRBD1
size: NA
V: TRBV2

DNA: TGTGCCAGCAGTTACTCCGCGGGTTACAACACCGGGGAGCTGTTTTTT
CDR3: CASSYSAGYNTGELFF
J: TRBJ2-2
D: NA
size: NA
V: TRBV6-5

DNA: TGTGCCAGCAGCTTAGGGACATCCTTCCACACAGATACGCAGTATTTT
CDR3: CASSLGTSFHTDTQYF
J: TRBJ2-3
D: NA
size: NA
V: TRBV11-2

DNA: TGTGCCAGCAGTGCTCGCGACAGGGGGATAATTAATAATTCACCCCTCCACTTT
CDR3: CASSARDRGIINNSPLHF
J: TRBJ1-6
D: TRBD1
size: NA
V: TRBV6-1

DNA: TGTGCCAGCAGCTTAGTGAACGAGCAGTACTTC
CDR3: CASSLVNEQYF
J: TRBJ2-7
D: NA
size: NA
V: TRBV11-2

DNA: TGCAGCGTCCGAGGCGGACAGGGGACGGGCACTGAAGCTTTCTTT
CDR3: CSVRGGQGTGTEAFF
J: TRBJ1-1
D: TRBD1
size: medium-sized
V: TRBV29-1

DNA: TGCGCCAGCAGCGGGACAGGAGCAGCTAACTATGGCTACACCTTC
CDR3: CASSGTGAANYGYTF
J: TRBJ1-2
D: TRBD1
size: NA
V: TRBV5-1

DNA: TGTGCCAGCAGTGGGCACCTTGTCAGAGGGGAGCTGTTTTTT
CDR3: CASSGHLVRGELFF
J: TRBJ2-2
D: NA
size: once
V: TRBV2

DNA: TGTGCCAGCAGGACAGGGTGGCAGCCCCAGCATTTT
CDR3: CASRTGWQPQHF
J: TRBJ1-5
D: TRBD1
size: NA
V: TRBV6-5